The clone carrying this TCR beta chain was counted only a few times. Its antigen remains unknown. TCRdb keeps only in-frame clones here, not all; method: immunoSEQ multiplex PCR. The sample records 4,500 to 6,000 clones, 39% being singletons. Regarding treatment: randomized to nivolumab then ipilimumab (arm A) or the reverse (arm B). This record comes from a study of sequential checkpoint blockade in melanoma. Study-level background: TCRβ was sequenced from DNA of 75 to 95 pretreatment tumors. After nivolumab or ipilimumab alone, roughly 20 patients had week-13 rebiopsies. General study results and limits: PD-L1 staining and CD8+ counts, not mutational load, tracked tumor T-cell clonality.

Sequences were derived from tumor tissue (inferred from file names), sampled from a patient given nivolumab and ipilimumab in sequence. This receptor was obtained from a human donor with melanoma.

The CDR3 spells CASSLGVGGQETQYF. The CDR3, as DNA: TGTGCCAGCTCACTTGGCGTCGGTGGGCAAGAGACCCAGTACTTC. The V call is TRBV18, the J call TRBJ2-5, with no clear D. This CDR3 contains 15 residues. V dropped 4 bases and J dropped 2 bases, with 14 bases sitting between them. Germline V lookup: CDR1 KGHSH, CDR2 LQKENI. The whole variable domain, remainder taken from reference TRBV18 and TRBJ2-5, is NAGVMQNPRHLVRRRGQEARLRCSPMKGHSHVYWYRQLPEEGLKFMVYLQKENIIDESGMPKERFSAEFPKEGPSILRIQQVVRGDSAAYFCASSLGVGGQETQYFGPGTRLLVL.